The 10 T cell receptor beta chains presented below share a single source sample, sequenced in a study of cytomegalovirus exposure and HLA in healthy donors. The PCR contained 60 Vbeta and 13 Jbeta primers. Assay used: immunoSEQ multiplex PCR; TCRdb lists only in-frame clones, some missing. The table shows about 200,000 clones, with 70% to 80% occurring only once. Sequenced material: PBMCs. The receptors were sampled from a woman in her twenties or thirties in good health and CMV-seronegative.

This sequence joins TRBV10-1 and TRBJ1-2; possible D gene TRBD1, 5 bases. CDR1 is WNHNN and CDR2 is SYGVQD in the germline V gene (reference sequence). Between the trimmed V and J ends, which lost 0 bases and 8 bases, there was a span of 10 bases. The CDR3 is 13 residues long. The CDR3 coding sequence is TGCGCCAGCAGTGAGTCCACAGGAGACGGCTACACCTTC. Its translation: CASSESTGDGYTF.

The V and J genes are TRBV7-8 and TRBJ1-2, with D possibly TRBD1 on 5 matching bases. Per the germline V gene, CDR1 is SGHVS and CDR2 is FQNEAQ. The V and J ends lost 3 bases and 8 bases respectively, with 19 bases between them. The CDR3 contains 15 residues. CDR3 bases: TGTGCCAGCAGCTTCTTGACAGTGAGGGCGGGAGGCTACACCTTC. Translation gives CASSFLTVRAGGYTF.

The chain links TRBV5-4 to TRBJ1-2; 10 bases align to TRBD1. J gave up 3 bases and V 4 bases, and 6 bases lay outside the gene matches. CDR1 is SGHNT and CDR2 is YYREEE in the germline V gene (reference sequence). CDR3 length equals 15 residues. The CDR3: CASSRTGQGDYGYTF. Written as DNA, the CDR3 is TGTGCCAGCAGCCGAACTGGACAGGGGGACTATGGCTACACCTTC.

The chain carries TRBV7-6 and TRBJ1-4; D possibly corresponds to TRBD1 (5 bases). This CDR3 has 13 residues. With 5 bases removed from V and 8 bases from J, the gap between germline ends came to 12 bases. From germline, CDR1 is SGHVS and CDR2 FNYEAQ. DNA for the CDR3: TGTGCCAGCAGCCGGGGACTGCTAGAAAAACTGTTTTTT. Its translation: CASSRGLLEKLFF.

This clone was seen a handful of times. The CDR3 protein is CASSSDRSDYNEQFF. The DNA for the CDR3 is TGTGCCAGCAGTTCAGACAGGAGCGACTACAATGAGCAGTTCTTC. This sequence joins TRBV2 and TRBJ2-1; a weak D match, TRBD1 (6 bases). Trimming took 5 bases from V and 3 from J, leaving 14 bases between them. From germline, CDR1 is SNHLY and CDR2 FYNNEI. This CDR3 contains 15 residues. The entire variable domain, with the rest obtained from reference TRBV2 and TRBJ2-1, is as follows: EPEVTQTPSHQVTQMGQEVILRCVPISNHLYFYWYRQILGQKVEFLVSFYNNEISEKSEIFDDQFSVERPDGSNFTLKIRSTKLEDSAMYFCASSSDRSDYNEQFFGPGTRLTVL.

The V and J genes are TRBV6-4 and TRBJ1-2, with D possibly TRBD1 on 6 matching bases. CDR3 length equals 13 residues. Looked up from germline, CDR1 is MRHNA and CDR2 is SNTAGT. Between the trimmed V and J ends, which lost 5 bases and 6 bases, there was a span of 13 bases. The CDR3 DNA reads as TGTGCCAGCAGTATGACAGGTATCGATGGCTACACCTTC. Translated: CASSMTGIDGYTF.

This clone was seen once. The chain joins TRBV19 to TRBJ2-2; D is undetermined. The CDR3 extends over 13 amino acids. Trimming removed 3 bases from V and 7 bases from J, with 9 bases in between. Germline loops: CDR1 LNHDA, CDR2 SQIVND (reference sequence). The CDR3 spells CASSIVVIGELFF. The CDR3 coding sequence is TGTGCCAGTAGTATTGTAGTTATCGGGGAGCTGTTTTTT.

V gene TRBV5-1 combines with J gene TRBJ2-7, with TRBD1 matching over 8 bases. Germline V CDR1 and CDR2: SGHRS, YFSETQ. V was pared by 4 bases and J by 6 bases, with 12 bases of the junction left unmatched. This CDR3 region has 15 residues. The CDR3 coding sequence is TGCGCCAGCAGCCTACACGGGACAGGACGGGCCGAGCAGTACTTC. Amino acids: CASSLHGTGRAEQYF.

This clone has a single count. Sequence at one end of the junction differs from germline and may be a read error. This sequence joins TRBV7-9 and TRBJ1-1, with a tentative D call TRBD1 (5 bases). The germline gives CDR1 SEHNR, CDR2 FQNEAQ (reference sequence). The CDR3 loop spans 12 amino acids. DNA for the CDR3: TGTTCCAGCAGCCAGGGTTACACTGAAGCTTTCTTT. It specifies CSSSQGYTEAFF.

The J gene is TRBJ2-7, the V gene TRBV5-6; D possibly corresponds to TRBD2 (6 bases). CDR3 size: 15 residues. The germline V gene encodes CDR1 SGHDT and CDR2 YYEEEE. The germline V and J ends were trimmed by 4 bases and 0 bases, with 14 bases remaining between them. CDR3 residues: CASSITSLASYEQYF. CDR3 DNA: TGTGCCAGCAGCATCACTTCACTAGCCTCCTACGAGCAGTACTTC.